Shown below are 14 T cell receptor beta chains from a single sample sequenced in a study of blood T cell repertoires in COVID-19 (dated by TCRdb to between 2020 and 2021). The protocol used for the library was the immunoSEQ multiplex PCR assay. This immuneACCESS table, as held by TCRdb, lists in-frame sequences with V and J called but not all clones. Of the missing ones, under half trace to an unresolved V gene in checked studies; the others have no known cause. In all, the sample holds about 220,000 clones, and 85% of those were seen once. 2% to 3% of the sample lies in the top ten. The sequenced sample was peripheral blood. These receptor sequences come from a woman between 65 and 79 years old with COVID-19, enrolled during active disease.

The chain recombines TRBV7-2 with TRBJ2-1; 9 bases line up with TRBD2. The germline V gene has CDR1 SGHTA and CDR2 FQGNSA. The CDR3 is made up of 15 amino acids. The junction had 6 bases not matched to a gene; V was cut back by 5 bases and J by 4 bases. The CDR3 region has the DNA TGTGCCAGCAGCCACCGACTAGCGGATTACAATGAGCAGTTCTTC. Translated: CASSHRLADYNEQFF.

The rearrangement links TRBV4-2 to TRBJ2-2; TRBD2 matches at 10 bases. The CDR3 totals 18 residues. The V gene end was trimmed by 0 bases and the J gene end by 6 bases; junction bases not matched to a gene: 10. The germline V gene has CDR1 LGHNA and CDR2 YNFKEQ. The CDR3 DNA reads TGTGCCAGCAGCCAAGAGGGCCCCAGCGGGGGGGCCGCCGGGGAGCTGTTTTTT. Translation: CASSQEGPSGGAAGELFF.

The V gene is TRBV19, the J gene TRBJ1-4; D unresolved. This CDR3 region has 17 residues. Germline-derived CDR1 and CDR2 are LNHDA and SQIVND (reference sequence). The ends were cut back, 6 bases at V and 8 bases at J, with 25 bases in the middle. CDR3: CASSPPSFPGEKEKLFF. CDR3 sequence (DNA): TGTGCCAGTAGCCCGCCATCTTTTCCGGGAGAAAAGGAAAAACTGTTTTTT. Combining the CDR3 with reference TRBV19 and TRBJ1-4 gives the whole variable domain DGGITQSPKYLFRKEGQNVTLSCEQNLNHDAMYWYRQDPGQGLRLIYYSQIVNDFQKGDIAEGYSVSREKKESFPLTVTSAQKNPTAFYLCASSPPSFPGEKEKLFFGSGTQLSVL.

The CDR3 bases are TGTGCCAGCAGTGGCAGGAACTATGGCTACACCTTC. Amino acid sequence: CASSGRNYGYTF. The rearrangement links TRBV12-3 or TRBV12-4 to TRBJ1-2; D is unresolved. The CDR3 has 12 amino acids. V was cut by 5 bases and J by 2 bases, with 6 bases left in between.

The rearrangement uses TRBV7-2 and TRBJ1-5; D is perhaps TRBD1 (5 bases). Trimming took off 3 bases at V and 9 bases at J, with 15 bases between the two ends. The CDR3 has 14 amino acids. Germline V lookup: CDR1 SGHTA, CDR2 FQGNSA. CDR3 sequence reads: CASSLIQGAGPQHF. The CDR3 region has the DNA TGTGCCAGCAGCTTGATTCAGGGAGCGGGGCCCCAGCATTTT.

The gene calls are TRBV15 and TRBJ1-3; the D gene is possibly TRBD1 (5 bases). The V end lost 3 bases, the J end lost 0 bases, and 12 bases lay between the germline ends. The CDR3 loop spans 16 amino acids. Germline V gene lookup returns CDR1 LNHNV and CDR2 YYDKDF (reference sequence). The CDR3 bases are TGTGCCACCAGCAGGGATACAGGCATCTCTGGAAACACCATATATTTT. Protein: CATSRDTGISGNTIYF.

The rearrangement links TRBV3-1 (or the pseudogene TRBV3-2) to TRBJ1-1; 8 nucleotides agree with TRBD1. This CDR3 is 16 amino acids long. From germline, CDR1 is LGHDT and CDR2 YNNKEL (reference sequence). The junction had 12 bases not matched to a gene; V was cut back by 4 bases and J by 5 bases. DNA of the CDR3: TGTGCCAGCAGCCGAGTATCCCAGGGGGCGTCGACTGAAGCTTTCTTT. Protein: CASSRVSQGASTEAFF.

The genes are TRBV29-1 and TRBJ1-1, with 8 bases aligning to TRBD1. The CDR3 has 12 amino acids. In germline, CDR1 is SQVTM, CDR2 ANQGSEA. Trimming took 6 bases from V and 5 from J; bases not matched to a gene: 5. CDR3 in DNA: TGCAGCGTCCCGGACAGGGTGACTGAAGCTTTCTTT. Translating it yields CSVPDRVTEAFF.

This CDR3 is CASSPVPGQGSTGELFF. The DNA for the CDR3 is TGTGCCAGTAGTCCCGTTCCGGGACAGGGGTCCACCGGGGAGCTGTTTTTT. The V and J genes are TRBV19 and TRBJ2-2, with TRBD1 matching over 10 bases. Germline V gene data show CDR1 as LNHDA and CDR2 as SQIVND (reference sequence). V shed 5 bases, J shed 4 bases, and the junction held 10 bases outside the gene matches. The CDR3 length is 17 residues.

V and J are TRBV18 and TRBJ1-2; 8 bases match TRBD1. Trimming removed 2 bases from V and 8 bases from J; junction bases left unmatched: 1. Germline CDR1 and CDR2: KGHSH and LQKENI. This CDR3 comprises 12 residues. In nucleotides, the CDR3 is TGTGCCAGCTCACCAGGACAGGGAGGCTACACCTTC. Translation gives CASSPGQGGYTF.

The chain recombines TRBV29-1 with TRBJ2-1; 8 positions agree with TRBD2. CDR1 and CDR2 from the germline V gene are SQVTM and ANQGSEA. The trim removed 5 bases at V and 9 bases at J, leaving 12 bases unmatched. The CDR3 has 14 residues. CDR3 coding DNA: TGCAGCGTTATGGGTCGGGTAGCGGGAAGTGAGCAGTTCTTC. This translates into CSVMGRVAGSEQFF.

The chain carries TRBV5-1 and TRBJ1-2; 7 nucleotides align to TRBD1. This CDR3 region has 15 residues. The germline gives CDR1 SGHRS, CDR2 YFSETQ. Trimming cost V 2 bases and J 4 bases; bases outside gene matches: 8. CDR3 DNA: TGCGCCAGCAGCTTCTTTACAGGGGTTGGCTATGGCTACACCTTC. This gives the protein CASSFFTGVGYGYTF.

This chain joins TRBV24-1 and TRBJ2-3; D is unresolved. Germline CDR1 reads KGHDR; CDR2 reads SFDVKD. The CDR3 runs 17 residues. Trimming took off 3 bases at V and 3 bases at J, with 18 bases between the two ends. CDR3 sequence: CATSDPSVGYRTDTQYF. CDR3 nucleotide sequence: TGTGCCACCAGTGATCCGAGTGTCGGGTATCGGACAGATACGCAGTATTTT.

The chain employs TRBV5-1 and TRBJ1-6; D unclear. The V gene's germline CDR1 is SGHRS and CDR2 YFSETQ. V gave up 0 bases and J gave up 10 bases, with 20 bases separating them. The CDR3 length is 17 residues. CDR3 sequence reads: CASSLVVETLTPSPLHF. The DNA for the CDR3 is TGCGCCAGCAGCTTGGTGGTGGAGACTCTCACCCCCTCACCCCTCCACTTT. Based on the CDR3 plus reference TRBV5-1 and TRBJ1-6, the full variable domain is KAGVTQTPRYLIKTRGQQVTLSCSPISGHRSVSWYQQTPGQGLQFLFEYFSETQRNKGNFPGRFSGRQFSNSRSEMNVSTLELGDSALYLCASSLVVETLTPSPLHFGNGTRLTVT.